This T cell receptor (beta chain) is drawn from a study of blood T cell repertoires in COVID-19. The V and J ends lost 7 bases and 1 base respectively, with 13 bases between them. The CDR3 runs to 15 residues. Germline V gene data show CDR1 as MNHEY and CDR2 as SMNVEV (reference sequence). The protocol was immunoSEQ multiplex PCR, while the TCRdb copy is restricted to in-frame clones and leaves out a portion. This repertoire shows some 340,000 clones, 85% found once; its top ten account for roughly 3.6%. The sequence came from a woman under 30 with acute or convalescent COVID-19. V gene TRBV27 combines with J gene TRBJ2-2; weak D call: TRBD1 (5 bases). Material: peripheral blood. The CDR3 sequence is CASTLGHQNTGELFF. Written as DNA, the CDR3 is TGTGCCAGCACCCTAGGACACCAGAACACCGGGGAGCTGTTTTTT.